The 14 T cell receptor beta chains reported below all come from one sample, sequenced in a study of identical twins. TCRdb re-called the 5' RACE reads through MiXCR, storing one row per CDR3 protein. This table has about 550,000 distinct CDR3 sequences, around 24% appearing once. These data were also filed under a second study, of yellow fever vaccine responses in identical twins.

Sequencing was performed on CD4+ T cells sorted from blood. Receptors were obtained from a woman aged 18-29 years in good health.

The chain carries TRBV3-1 and TRBJ2-7, with D perhaps TRBD1 (6 bases). The CDR3 is made up of 13 amino acids. CDR1 and CDR2 from the germline V gene are LGHDT and YNNKEL (reference sequence). V dropped 1 base and J dropped 4 bases, with 8 bases sitting between them. CDR3 sequence: CASSQVDRYEQYF. The DNA for the CDR3 is TGTGCCAGCAGCCAAGTCGACAGGTACGAGCAGTACTTC.

This rearrangement joins TRBV19 to TRBJ2-7, with TRBD2 matching 9 bases. The trim removed 5 bases at V and 3 bases at J, leaving 17 bases unmatched. The CDR3 has 18 amino acids. Germline CDR1 LNHDA, CDR2 SQIVND (reference sequence). This chain's CDR3 is CASSPQTPGAGGLYEQYV. The CDR3 DNA sequence: TGTGCCAGTAGTCCCCAAACCCCCGGAGCGGGGGGCCTCTACGAGCAGTACGTC.

This chain uses TRBV21-1 with TRBJ1-6; TRBD1 is taken as the D call from the table, unchecked against the DNA. TRBV21-1 is a pseudogene segment. CDR3 size: 16 residues. Here the CDR3 reads CASSKTGCTDGSPLHF. The CDR3 bases are TGTGCCAGCAGCAAAACAGGATGTACGGACGGTTCACCCCTCCACTTT.

V is TRBV2 and J is TRBJ2-1; 14 positions match TRBD2. CDR1 and CDR2 from the germline V gene are SNHLY and FYNNEI. Unmatched junction bases numbered 7, after V lost 7 bases and J lost 5 bases. The CDR3 length is 16 residues. CDR3 in amino acids: CASTGQGLAGDNEQFF. CDR3 nucleotides: TGTGCCAGCACTGGACAGGGACTAGCGGGAGACAATGAGCAGTTCTTC.

V usage is TRBV21-1 and J usage is TRBJ2-5; whether TRBD1, the table's D call, matches the DNA was not checked. TRBV21-1 is designated a pseudogene. CDR3 length: 15 residues. The CDR3 spells CASSKPGGVQETQYF. The CDR3 DNA reads as TGTGCCAGCAGCAAACCGGGGGGCGTCCAAGAGACCCAGTACTTC.

This clonotype was counted a few times. The chain carries TRBV27 and TRBJ2-2, with 9 bases matching TRBD2. The germline CDR1 and CDR2 sequences are MNHEY and SMNVEV (reference sequence). This CDR3 region has 16 residues. With 3 bases clipped from V and 3 bases from J, the junction kept 5 bases outside the gene matches. The CDR3 DNA sequence: TGTGCCAGCAGTTTCAGGGCGGGAGGGGACACCGGGGAGCTGTTTTTT. Translation gives CASSFRAGGDTGELFF.

J is TRBJ2-7 and V is TRBV20-1, with 10 bases identical to TRBD2. V was pared by 3 bases and J by 3 bases, with 8 bases of the junction left unmatched. The germline V gene has CDR1 DFQATT and CDR2 SNEGSKA (reference sequence). The CDR3 consists of 15 residues. For the CDR3, the DNA is TGCAGTGCTAGCAGGGGGCCTAGCGGGGGCTACGAGCAGTACGTC. Amino acid sequence: CSASRGPSGGYEQYV.

This clonotype was detected only a few times. The rearrangement uses TRBV11-2 and TRBJ2-2; D remains ambiguous. V lost 2 bases and J 6 bases, leaving 10 bases between the germline ends. From germline, CDR1 is SGHAT and CDR2 FQNNGV. This CDR3 spans 14 amino acids. CDR3 sequence (DNA): TGTGCCAGCAGCTTATTTAGTTTTTCCGGGGAGCTGTTTTTT. It is translated as CASSLFSFSGELFF.

The chain uses TRBV3-1 and TRBJ2-6; D call uncertain. V lost 9 bases and J 0 bases, leaving 9 bases between the germline ends. The CDR3 sequence is 14 residues long. Per germline, CDR1 LGHDT and CDR2 YNNKEL (reference sequence). The CDR3 sequence is CASIMSSGANVLTF. As DNA, the CDR3 is TGTGCCAGTATAATGAGCTCTGGGGCCAACGTCCTGACTTTC.

This clonotype was counted between two and nine times. The genes are TRBV20-1 and TRBJ1-2; D call uncertain. Per germline, CDR1 DFQATT and CDR2 SNEGSKA (reference sequence). Trimming took 0 bases from V and 0 from J, leaving 8 bases between them. This CDR3 has 14 amino acids. The CDR3 region has the DNA TGCAGTGCTAGAGATCGTCGAGCTAACTATGGCTACACCTTC. This codes for CSARDRRANYGYTF.

This clonotype has a handful of counts. V is TRBV2 and J is TRBJ2-7; D call uncertain. CDR1 SNHLY and CDR2 FYNNEI come from the germline V gene. This CDR3 contains 12 residues. The ends were cut back, 3 bases at V and 2 bases at J, with 5 bases in the middle. The CDR3 region is CASSEYTYEQYV. The CDR3 coding sequence is TGTGCCAGCAGTGAGTATACCTACGAGCAGTACGTC.

This clonotype has only a few counts. The chain joins TRBV24-1 to TRBJ2-3; a possible D gene is TRBD2 (6 bases). This CDR3 region has 17 residues. The V gene lost 4 bases and the J gene lost 4 bases, with 20 bases spanning the gap. The germline V gene has CDR1 KGHDR and CDR2 SFDVKD. The CDR3 bases are TGTGCCACCAGTGACAAATGGGTAGCGGATCCTTCAGATACGCAGTATTTT. Encoded protein: CATSDKWVADPSDTQYF.

This clonotype showed up just a few times. The chain carries TRBV18 and TRBJ2-7; possibly TRBD1 for D (6 bases). The CDR3 is 14 amino acids. The germline CDR1 and CDR2 sequences are KGHSH and LQKENI. V lost 6 bases to trimming and J lost 0 bases, with 12 bases between them. CDR3 nucleotide sequence: TGTGCCAGCTCGCCGTCCAGGGGCTCCTACGAGCAGTACTTC. Translated: CASSPSRGSYEQYF.

The J gene is TRBJ2-7, the V gene TRBV2, with D possibly TRBD1 on 6 matching bases. Germline V gives CDR1 SNHLY, CDR2 FYNNEI. Between the trimmed V and J ends, which lost 5 bases and 4 bases, there was a span of 18 bases. This CDR3 spans 15 amino acids. DNA of the CDR3: TGTGCCAGCAGTCTGGATCCCAGGGGAAGTTACGAGCAGTACTTC. This sequence encodes CASSLDPRGSYEQYF.